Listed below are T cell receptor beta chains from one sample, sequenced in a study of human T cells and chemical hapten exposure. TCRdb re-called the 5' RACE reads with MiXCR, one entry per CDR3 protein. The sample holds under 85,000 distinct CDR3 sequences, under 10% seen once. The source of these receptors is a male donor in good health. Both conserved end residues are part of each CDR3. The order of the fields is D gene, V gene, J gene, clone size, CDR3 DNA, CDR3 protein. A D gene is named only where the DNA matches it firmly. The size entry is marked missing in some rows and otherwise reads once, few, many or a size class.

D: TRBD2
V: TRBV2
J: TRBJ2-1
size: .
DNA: TGTGCCAGCAGTGGGGAGGGGCCCAGCTCCTACAATGAGCAGTTCTTC
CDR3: CASSGEGPSSYNEQFF

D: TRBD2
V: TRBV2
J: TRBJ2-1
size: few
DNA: TGTGCCAGCAGTCCAGGGACTAGCGCTTACAATGAGCAGTTCTTC
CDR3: CASSPGTSAYNEQFF

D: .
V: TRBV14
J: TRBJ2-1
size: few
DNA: TGTGCCAGCAGCCAAGGGGGTGAGCAGTTCTTC
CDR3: CASSQGGEQFF

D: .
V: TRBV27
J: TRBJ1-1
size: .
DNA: TGTGCCAGCAGTTTATCAGGGGTGAACACTGAAGCTTTCTTT
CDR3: CASSLSGVNTEAFF

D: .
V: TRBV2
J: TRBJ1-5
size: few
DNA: TGTGCCAGCAGTGAAGAGGCGCCCGGGCGGCCCCAGCATTTT
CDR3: CASSEEAPGRPQHF

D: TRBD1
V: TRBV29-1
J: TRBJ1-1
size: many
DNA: TGCAGCGTTGTCAGGGGGCGGATCACTGAAGCTTTCTTT
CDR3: CSVVRGRITEAFF

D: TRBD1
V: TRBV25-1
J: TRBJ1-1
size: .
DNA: TGTGCCAGCAGTGGAAAGACAGGGGGGCCTGAAGCTTTCTTT
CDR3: CASSGKTGGPEAFF

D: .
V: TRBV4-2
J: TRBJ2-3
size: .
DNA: TGTGCCAGCAGCCAAGATCTCTTGTTGGAAACTAGCACAGATACGCAGTATTTT
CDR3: CASSQDLLLETSTDTQYF

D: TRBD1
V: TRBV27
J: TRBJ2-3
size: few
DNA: TGTGCCAGCAGTTCCGGGACAGGTCAAGATACGCAGTATTTT
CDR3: CASSSGTGQDTQYF

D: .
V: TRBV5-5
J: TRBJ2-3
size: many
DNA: TGTGCCAGCAGCTTGGACACTTGGGCAGATACGCAGTATTTT
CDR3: CASSLDTWADTQYF

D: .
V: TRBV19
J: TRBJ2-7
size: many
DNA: TGTGCCAGTAGTATTAGGTTAGCCCACTCCTACGAGCAGTACTTC
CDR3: CASSIRLAHSYEQYF

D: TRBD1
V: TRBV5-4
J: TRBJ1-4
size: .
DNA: TGTGCCAGCAGCACGGGACAGGGTAGTAATGAAAAACTGTTTTTT
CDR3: CASSTGQGSNEKLFF

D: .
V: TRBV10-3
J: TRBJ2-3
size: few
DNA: TGTGCCACCCGGGGCAGACCTAGCACAGATACGCAGTATTTT
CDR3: CATRGRPSTDTQYF

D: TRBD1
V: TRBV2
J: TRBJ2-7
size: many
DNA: TGTGCCAGCAATAACCGACAGGGACCCTACGAGCAGTACTTC
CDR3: CASNNRQGPYEQYF

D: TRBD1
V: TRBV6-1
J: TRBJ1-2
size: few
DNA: TGTGCCAGCAGATCAGGGGGACAGGGTCGCAGCTACACCTTC
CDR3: CASRSGGQGRSYTF

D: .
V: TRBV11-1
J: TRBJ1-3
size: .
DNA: TGTGCCAGCGGGACCCGCTTCGGAAACACCATATATTTT
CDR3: CASGTRFGNTIYF

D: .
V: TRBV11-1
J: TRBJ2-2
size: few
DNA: TGTGCCAGCAGCTTAGCCCAGTCCGGGGAGCTGTTTTTT
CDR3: CASSLAQSGELFF

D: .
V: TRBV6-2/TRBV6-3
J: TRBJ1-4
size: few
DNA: TGTGCCAGCACCACTGGGTCCGAGGAAAAACTGTTTTTT
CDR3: CASTTGSEEKLFF

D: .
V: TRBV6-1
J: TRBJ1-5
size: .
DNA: TGTGCCAGCAGTGCTAACAGGGAGCAGCCCCAGCATTTT
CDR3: CASSANREQPQHF

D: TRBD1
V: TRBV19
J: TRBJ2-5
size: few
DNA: TGTGCCAGTAGTATCATATCGGACAGGGTGGAGACCCAGTACTTC
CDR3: CASSIISDRVETQYF

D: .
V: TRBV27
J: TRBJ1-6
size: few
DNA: TGTGCCAGCAGTTTAAAATCCGGGTATAATTCACCCCTCCACTTT
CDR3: CASSLKSGYNSPLHF

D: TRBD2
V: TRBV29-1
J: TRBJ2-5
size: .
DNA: TGCAGCGTTGATGGTCGGGGGGGGGCTCAAGAGACCCAGTACTTC
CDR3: CSVDGRGGAQETQYF

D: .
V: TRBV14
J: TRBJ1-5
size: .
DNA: TGTGCCAGCAGCCAAGATGAGGGCATTGATCAGCCCCAGCATTTT
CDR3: CASSQDEGIDQPQHF

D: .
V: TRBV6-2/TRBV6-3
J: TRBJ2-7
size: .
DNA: TGTGCCAGCAGCCGGGGCCCACGCGAGCAGTACTTC
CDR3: CASSRGPREQYF